The next 12 T cell receptor beta chains were all read from a single sample in a study of T-cell memory formation after mild COVID-19. TCRdb re-analysed the 5' RACE reads in MiXCR, keeping a single row per CDR3 protein. The sample includes around 340,000 distinct CDR3 sequences, roughly 15% of them seen just once. Specimen: PBMCs or a T cell subset sorted from them (not recorded which). The receptors were sampled from a man aged 18 to 29 who had mild COVID-19 (a few samples of this study predate the infection). Cell type and time point are not known.

CDR3 sequence reads: CSPVGDSNQPQHF. CDR3 bases: TGCAGCCCGGTGGGGGATAGCAATCAGCCCCAGCATTTT. The chain is built from TRBV20-1 and TRBJ1-5; TRBD1 might be the D (5 bases). Germline CDR1 and CDR2: DFQATT and SNEGSKA (reference sequence). This CDR3 has 13 amino acids.

This chain connects TRBV5-1 to TRBJ1-4, with D unresolved. This CDR3 comprises 15 residues. The germline V gene has CDR1 SGHRS and CDR2 YFSETQ. V dropped 5 bases and J dropped 8 bases, with 19 bases sitting between them. DNA of the CDR3: TGCGCCAGCAGAAGTGGGAGGGCTTCGGTAGAAAAACTGTTTTTT. Its translation: CASRSGRASVEKLFF.

There are a few counts of this clonotype. The chain recombines TRBV3-1 with TRBJ1-6, with D maybe TRBD1 (5 bases). This CDR3 is built from 15 residues. Trimming stripped 0 bases from V and 9 bases from J, with 12 bases between. The germline gives CDR1 LGHDT, CDR2 YNNKEL (reference sequence). In DNA form, the CDR3 reads TGTGCCAGCAGCCAAGATGGTCAGGGTAGTTCACCCCTCCACTTT. This translates into CASSQDGQGSSPLHF. Drawing the rest from reference TRBV3-1 and TRBJ1-6, the complete variable domain is DTAVSQTPKYLVTQMGNDKSIKCEQNLGHDTMYWYKQDSKKFLKIMFSYNNKELIINETVPNRFSPKSPDKAHLNLHINSLELGDSAVYFCASSQDGQGSSPLHFGNGTRLTVT.

This clonotype was counted a few times. V usage is TRBV5-1 and J usage is TRBJ2-7; TRBD1 agrees at 7 bases. V lost 4 bases to trimming and J lost 0 bases; unmatched junction nucleotides: 4. Germline V gene lookup returns CDR1 SGHRS and CDR2 YFSETQ. This CDR3 comprises 14 residues. The CDR3, as DNA: TGCGCCAGCAGCCCGACAGGGAGCTCCTACGAGCAGTACTTC. This sequence encodes CASSPTGSSYEQYF.

V usage is TRBV4-3 and J usage is TRBJ2-7; 8 nucleotides agree with TRBD2. Germline CDR1 and CDR2: LGHNA and YSLEER. V shed 0 bases and J 4 bases; nucleotides not matched to a gene: 5. This CDR3 contains 15 residues. The CDR3 DNA follows: TGCGCCAGCAGCCAAGATTCGGGGGGGCCTTACGAGCAGTACTTC. Translated: CASSQDSGGPYEQYF.

This clonotype was seen a few times. The gene calls are TRBV7-8 and TRBJ2-7; TRBD2 matches at 11 bases. This CDR3 has 16 amino acids. Germline V gene data show CDR1 as SGHVS and CDR2 as FQNEAQ. The trim removed 4 bases at V and 5 bases at J, leaving 10 bases unmatched. The CDR3 here is CASSSPVAGGLNEQYF. The CDR3 DNA sequence: TGTGCCAGCAGCTCCCCCGTAGCGGGGGGGCTTAACGAGCAGTACTTC.

This clonotype was counted ten times or more. The chain joins TRBV3-1 to TRBJ2-3, with TRBD2 matching 9 bases. J gave up 4 bases and V 4 bases, and 12 bases lay outside the gene matches. CDR3 length equals 17 residues. Germline V gene sequence: CDR1 LGHDT, CDR2 YNNKEL (reference sequence). CDR3 nucleotides: TGTGCCAGCAGCCCCCCGCCTGGCGGGGGGGTGGCAGATACGCAGTATTTT. Residues: CASSPPPGGGVADTQYF.

V is TRBV4-1 and J is TRBJ2-1, with TRBD2 matching 11 bases. The germline V gene has CDR1 MGHRA and CDR2 YSYEKL. Unmatched junction bases numbered 13, after V lost 4 bases and J lost 5 bases. This CDR3 contains 18 residues. The CDR3 DNA sequence: TGCGCCAGCAGCCGAATACCGGGACTAGCGGCGGATAACAATGAGCAGTTCTTC. This translates into CASSRIPGLAADNNEQFF.

The V call is TRBV5-5, the J call TRBJ1-5; a weak D match, TRBD1 (6 bases). This CDR3 comprises 15 residues. Trimming left V 4 bases short and J 2 bases short, with 13 bases between. Germline loops: CDR1 SGHKS, CDR2 YYEKEE (reference sequence). The CDR3 spells CASSPQGNGNQPQHF. DNA for the CDR3: TGTGCCAGCAGCCCACAGGGTAACGGCAATCAGCCCCAGCATTTT.

The chain has TRBV6-7 and TRBJ2-6; D is unresolved. TRBV6-7 is noted as an ORF with a role that remains uncertain. CDR3 size: 14 residues. The V gene lost 6 bases and the J gene lost 0 bases, with 6 bases spanning the gap. CDR3 loop: CASRPPSGANVLTF. The CDR3 region has the DNA TGTGCCAGCAGACCCCCCTCTGGGGCCAACGTCCTGACTTTC.

This clonotype was counted between two and nine times. This sequence joins TRBV24-1 and TRBJ2-3; either TRBD1 or TRBD2 may supply D (7 bases each). CDR1 and CDR2 from the germline V gene are KGHDR and SFDVKD. Trimming took 4 bases from V and 4 from J, leaving 17 bases between them. This CDR3 is built from 16 residues. The CDR3 loop is CATSDRPTGRADTQYF. Written as DNA, the CDR3 is TGTGCCACCAGTGACCGACCGACAGGGAGGGCAGATACGCAGTATTTT.

The table lists this clonotype with a few counts. The CDR3 here is CASSLFPDRGETQYF. DNA for the CDR3: TGCGCCAGCAGCTTATTCCCAGACAGAGGGGAGACCCAGTACTTC. The V and J genes are TRBV5-1 and TRBJ2-5, with D possibly called TRBD1 or TRBD2 (5 bases each). The germline CDR1 and CDR2 sequences are SGHRS and YFSETQ. The ends were cut back, 2 bases at V and 5 bases at J, with 16 bases in the middle. CDR3 length equals 15 residues.